Listed below are T cell receptor beta chains from one sample, sequenced in a study of T cells after yellow fever vaccination. One entry per CDR3 protein, called by TCRdb with MiXCR from the 5' RACE reads. The table has about 500,000 distinct CDR3 sequences, approximately 16% seen once. The sample was PBMCs, taken more than 4 days after the first yellow fever vaccination. These receptor sequences come from a man between 18 and 29 years old who received the YFV17D yellow fever vaccine. Both conserved end residues are part of each CDR3. Each record gives: V gene, D gene, J gene, clone size, CDR3 DNA, CDR3 protein. The D gene is left open where the match is weak. Not all rows give a size; the values are once, few, many and, for expanded clones, a class.

V gene: TRBV6-2/TRBV6-3
D gene: -
J gene: TRBJ2-1
clone size: -
CDR3 DNA: TGTGCCAGCAGCCTATGGACGGATAACAATGAGCAGTTCTTC
CDR3 protein: CASSLWTDNNEQFF

V gene: TRBV6-5
D gene: -
J gene: TRBJ2-6
clone size: -
CDR3 DNA: TGTGCCAGCAGTTACTCCCCCCAGGGAAGTGGGGCCAACGTCCTGACTTTC
CDR3 protein: CASSYSPQGSGANVLTF

V gene: TRBV9
D gene: -
J gene: TRBJ2-5
clone size: -
CDR3 DNA: TGTGCCAGCAGCGGAGGGGCAGAAGAGACCCAGTACTTC
CDR3 protein: CASSGGAEETQYF

V gene: TRBV7-9
D gene: TRBD1
J gene: TRBJ1-2
clone size: few
CDR3 DNA: TGTGCCAGCAGCGCCGCCGGACAGGGGGCGGCCTATGGCTACACCTTC
CDR3 protein: CASSAAGQGAAYGYTF

V gene: TRBV9
D gene: -
J gene: TRBJ1-1
clone size: -
CDR3 DNA: TGTGCCAGCAGCCCCCCGAAGGCATACACTGAAGCTTTCTTT
CDR3 protein: CASSPPKAYTEAFF

V gene: TRBV5-1
D gene: TRBD1
J gene: TRBJ1-5
clone size: few
CDR3 DNA: TGCGCCAGCAGCCCCGCGGGACAGGGAGACCAGCCCCAGCATTTT
CDR3 protein: CASSPAGQGDQPQHF

V gene: TRBV19
D gene: -
J gene: TRBJ2-1
clone size: -
CDR3 DNA: TGTGCCAGTACCCACGGGGGTATTGGGAATGAGCAGTTCTTC
CDR3 protein: CASTHGGIGNEQFF

V gene: TRBV4-3
D gene: TRBD2
J gene: TRBJ2-2
clone size: -
CDR3 DNA: TGCGCCAGCAGCCAACGGGGGGGCGATTCCGGGGAGCTGTTTTTT
CDR3 protein: CASSQRGGDSGELFF

V gene: TRBV21-1
D gene: -
J gene: TRBJ2-1
clone size: -
CDR3 DNA: TGTGCCAGCAGCCCAAAACATGTCCTAGCGGGGGGCCACCTCTACAATGTGGGGCAGTTCTTC
CDR3 protein: CASSPKHVLAGGHLYNVGQFF

V gene: TRBV7-9
D gene: -
J gene: TRBJ2-3
clone size: few
CDR3 DNA: TGTGCCAGCAGCTTTCTGGGGGCGTACACAGATACGCAGTATTTT
CDR3 protein: CASSFLGAYTDTQYF

V gene: TRBV30
D gene: TRBD1
J gene: TRBJ1-1
clone size: -
CDR3 DNA: TGTGCCTGGAGTCCGGACAGGGGGGCTGAAGCTTTCTTT
CDR3 protein: CAWSPDRGAEAFF

V gene: TRBV18
D gene: TRBD2
J gene: TRBJ2-3
clone size: few
CDR3 DNA: TGTGCCAGCTCACCGGGGCGGGGGAACACAGATACGCAGTATTTT
CDR3 protein: CASSPGRGNTDTQYF

V gene: TRBV7-2
D gene: TRBD1
J gene: TRBJ1-1
clone size: few
CDR3 DNA: TGTGCCAGCAGCTTACCTAGGACAGGTGTATTAAGAGCTGAAGCTTTCTTT
CDR3 protein: CASSLPRTGVLRAEAFF

V gene: TRBV7-9
D gene: -
J gene: TRBJ1-2
clone size: few
CDR3 DNA: TGTGCCAGCAGCCTCCCTGCGGCCTATGGCTACACCTTC
CDR3 protein: CASSLPAAYGYTF

V gene: TRBV7-9
D gene: -
J gene: TRBJ2-2
clone size: few
CDR3 DNA: TGTGCCAGCAGCTCCACTGTAGGGTCCGGGGAGCTGTTTTTT
CDR3 protein: CASSSTVGSGELFF

V gene: TRBV6-1
D gene: -
J gene: TRBJ1-2
clone size: few
CDR3 DNA: TGTGCCAGCGGCAGGGTCCAAAAGGATGGCTACACCTTC
CDR3 protein: CASGRVQKDGYTF

V gene: TRBV5-1
D gene: TRBD1
J gene: TRBJ1-4
clone size: -
CDR3 DNA: TGCGCCAGCAGCTTGGCAGGGGGCCAAACTAATGAAAAACTGTTTTTT
CDR3 protein: CASSLAGGQTNEKLFF

V gene: TRBV28
D gene: TRBD1
J gene: TRBJ1-4
clone size: -
CDR3 DNA: TGTGCCAGCAGTTCCCCGGGACAGGTCAATGAAAAACTGTTTTTT
CDR3 protein: CASSSPGQVNEKLFF

V gene: TRBV11-3
D gene: -
J gene: TRBJ2-5
clone size: -
CDR3 DNA: TGTGCCAGCAGCTACATGCAAGAGACCCAGTACTTC
CDR3 protein: CASSYMQETQYF

V gene: TRBV9
D gene: -
J gene: TRBJ2-3
clone size: -
CDR3 DNA: TGTGCCAGCAGCCCCCTTTCCAGACTAGGAGGGGCAGATACGCAGTATTTT
CDR3 protein: CASSPLSRLGGADTQYF

V gene: TRBV25-1
D gene: TRBD2
J gene: TRBJ2-1
clone size: -
CDR3 DNA: TGTGCCAGCAGTGGTGTCCGGGGGGACAATGAGCAGTTCTTC
CDR3 protein: CASSGVRGDNEQFF

V gene: TRBV7-9
D gene: -
J gene: TRBJ2-1
clone size: few
CDR3 DNA: TGTGCCAGCAGCCTTCTTCTCCCCGAAATAGATGAGCAGTTCTTC
CDR3 protein: CASSLLLPEIDEQFF

V gene: TRBV12-3/TRBV12-4
D gene: -
J gene: TRBJ1-2
clone size: -
CDR3 DNA: TGTGCCAGCAGTTTAGTAGGGGGTTATGGCTACACCTTC
CDR3 protein: CASSLVGGYGYTF

V gene: TRBV28
D gene: -
J gene: TRBJ2-1
clone size: -
CDR3 DNA: TGTGCCAGCACCTACGACAGGCCCTCTCTGGGAGAGCAGTTCTTC
CDR3 protein: CASTYDRPSLGEQFF

V gene: TRBV6-2/TRBV6-3
D gene: TRBD2
J gene: TRBJ2-1
clone size: -
CDR3 DNA: TGTGCCAGCAGTTTACGCCCGACTAGCGGGGGGGCCGGTGAGCAGTTCTTC
CDR3 protein: CASSLRPTSGGAGEQFF

V gene: TRBV7-6
D gene: TRBD1
J gene: TRBJ2-1
clone size: -
CDR3 DNA: TGTGCCAGCAGCTTATTTGGATGGGGACAGCGCTCCTACAATGAGCAGTTCTTC
CDR3 protein: CASSLFGWGQRSYNEQFF

V gene: TRBV4-1
D gene: -
J gene: TRBJ2-7
clone size: -
CDR3 DNA: TGCGCCAGCAGCATCCTTGGCGGAGAGCAGTCCTTC
CDR3 protein: CASSILGGEQSF

V gene: TRBV3-1
D gene: -
J gene: TRBJ1-5
clone size: few
CDR3 DNA: TGTGCCAGCAGCCAATTCGGCAATCAGCCCCAGCATTTT
CDR3 protein: CASSQFGNQPQHF

V gene: TRBV7-2
D gene: TRBD2
J gene: TRBJ2-5
clone size: few
CDR3 DNA: TGTGCCAGCAGTCACCAAGCGGGGGAGGGGGAGACCCAGTACTTC
CDR3 protein: CASSHQAGEGETQYF

V gene: TRBV7-2
D gene: TRBD2
J gene: TRBJ2-5
clone size: few
CDR3 DNA: TGTGCCAGCAGCTCGCCTAGCGGGGGGGCGAGGGAGACCCAGTACTTC
CDR3 protein: CASSSPSGGARETQYF

V gene: TRBV13
D gene: TRBD1
J gene: TRBJ2-4
clone size: -
CDR3 DNA: TGTGCCAGCAGCTCACCGGGACAGGGAGCCAAAAACATTCAGTACTTC
CDR3 protein: CASSSPGQGAKNIQYF

V gene: TRBV19
D gene: -
J gene: TRBJ2-5
clone size: -
CDR3 DNA: TGTGCCAGTAGTATTTTCGGCAGATCCCTGGGGGAGACCCAGTACTTC
CDR3 protein: CASSIFGRSLGETQYF

V gene: TRBV5-1
D gene: TRBD2
J gene: TRBJ2-1
clone size: -
CDR3 DNA: TGCGCCAGCAGCTTAACCTTGGCGCGGGGGGGCATCAATGAGCAGTTCTTC
CDR3 protein: CASSLTLARGGINEQFF

V gene: TRBV21-1
D gene: -
J gene: TRBJ2-3
clone size: -
CDR3 DNA: TGTGCCAGCAGCAAAGAGCGGAGGTGGGGGGGCGACACAGATACGCAGTATTTT
CDR3 protein: CASSKERRWGGDTDTQYF

V gene: TRBV5-1
D gene: -
J gene: TRBJ1-1
clone size: -
CDR3 DNA: TGCGCCAGCAGCCCCGTCGGACATTTGAACACTGAAGCTTTCTTT
CDR3 protein: CASSPVGHLNTEAFF

V gene: TRBV12-3/TRBV12-4
D gene: TRBD1
J gene: TRBJ1-5
clone size: -
CDR3 DNA: TGTGCCAGCACCTCGACAGGGGGAGGACGTCAGCCCCAGCATTTT
CDR3 protein: CASTSTGGGRQPQHF

V gene: TRBV5-1
D gene: TRBD2
J gene: TRBJ2-3
clone size: -
CDR3 DNA: TGCGCCAGCAGCACCGTAGCGGGGGGAGCAGATACGCAGTATTTT
CDR3 protein: CASSTVAGGADTQYF

V gene: TRBV18
D gene: TRBD2
J gene: TRBJ2-5
clone size: -
CDR3 DNA: TGTGCCAGCTCCAGACCGGGACTAGTCCAAGAGACCCAGTACTTC
CDR3 protein: CASSRPGLVQETQYF

V gene: TRBV7-9
D gene: -
J gene: TRBJ2-5
clone size: once
CDR3 DNA: TGTGCCAGCAGCTCCCTCGGGATGCGGGAGACCCAGTACTTC
CDR3 protein: CASSSLGMRETQYF

V gene: TRBV7-6
D gene: -
J gene: TRBJ2-2
clone size: few
CDR3 DNA: TGTGCCAGCAGCGCCCATCTAACCGGGGAGCTGTTTTTT
CDR3 protein: CASSAHLTGELFF

V gene: TRBV12-3/TRBV12-4
D gene: TRBD2
J gene: TRBJ2-5
clone size: many
CDR3 DNA: TGTGCCAGCAGCACACTAGCGCGTGAAGAGACCCAGTACTTC
CDR3 protein: CASSTLAREETQYF

V gene: TRBV4-3
D gene: TRBD1
J gene: TRBJ1-4
clone size: -
CDR3 DNA: TGCGCCAGCAGCCAAGTTGGAGGACAGGGAGAAAAACTGTTTTTT
CDR3 protein: CASSQVGGQGEKLFF

V gene: TRBV2
D gene: -
J gene: TRBJ2-2
clone size: -
CDR3 DNA: TGTGCCAGCAGATATCAGGGCACCGGGGAGCTGTTTTTT
CDR3 protein: CASRYQGTGELFF

V gene: TRBV7-3
D gene: -
J gene: TRBJ2-5
clone size: few
CDR3 DNA: TGTGCCAGCAGCTTAGCGGAAGGACACGGACAAGAGACCCAGTACTTC
CDR3 protein: CASSLAEGHGQETQYF

V gene: TRBV29-1
D gene: -
J gene: TRBJ2-1
clone size: -
CDR3 DNA: TGCAGCGTTGAGCGTCGAGGGTTGAATGAGCAGTTCTTC
CDR3 protein: CSVERRGLNEQFF

V gene: TRBV12-3/TRBV12-4
D gene: -
J gene: TRBJ2-2
clone size: few
CDR3 DNA: TGTGCCAGCAGACCCAACCGCTTTGTGGCCACCGGGGAGCTGTTTTTT
CDR3 protein: CASRPNRFVATGELFF

V gene: TRBV6-1
D gene: -
J gene: TRBJ1-3
clone size: -
CDR3 DNA: TGTGCCAGCAGGACCGCCCGGGTAGGAAACACCATATATTTT
CDR3 protein: CASRTARVGNTIYF

V gene: TRBV7-2
D gene: TRBD1
J gene: TRBJ1-2
clone size: -
CDR3 DNA: TGTGCCAGCAGCTTAGGCCAGGGACAGGGAGGCTACACCTTC
CDR3 protein: CASSLGQGQGGYTF

V gene: TRBV27
D gene: TRBD2
J gene: TRBJ2-7
clone size: few
CDR3 DNA: TGTGCCAGCAGTTTGCGGGGGGACATCTACGAGCAGTACTTC
CDR3 protein: CASSLRGDIYEQYF

V gene: TRBV7-2
D gene: TRBD1
J gene: TRBJ2-5
clone size: few
CDR3 DNA: TGTGCCAGTCGGACAGGGAATGATGAGACCCAGTACTTC
CDR3 protein: CASRTGNDETQYF